Listed below are T cell receptor beta chains from one sample, sequenced in a study of T cell changes during pregnancy in multiple sclerosis. Measured with immunoSEQ multiplex PCR; TCRdb has only the in-frame clones, and not every one. The profile shows under 40,000 clones, approximately 93% of them singletons. The sample here was CD8+ T cells from peripheral blood mononuclear cells, taken in the third trimester of pregnancy. The receptors come from a female donor with multiple sclerosis, enrolled in a pregnancy study. CDR3s include the opening cysteine and the closing phenylalanine or tryptophan. The order of the fields is V gene, clone size, J gene, D gene, CDR3 protein, CDR3 DNA. A D gene is named only where the DNA matches it firmly. Clone sizes are given selectively: once, few, many, or a class where the clone is expanded.

>TRBV9|NA|TRBJ1-5|NA
CASSVGGGRGGTFNQPQHF
TGTGCCAGCAGCGTAGGGGGGGGTCGTGGAGGGACGTTCAATCAGCCCCAGCATTTT
>TRBV4-1|once|TRBJ1-1|NA
CASSQDGGAEAFF
TGCGCCAGCAGCCAAGATGGTGGAGCTGAAGCTTTCTTT
>TRBV27|few|TRBJ1-2|NA
CASGINLGQGNGYTF
TGTGCCAGCGGAATAAATTTGGGGCAGGGGAACGGCTACACCTTC
>TRBV7-3|NA|TRBJ2-7|TRBD1
CASSWGTGEGYEQYF
TGTGCCAGCAGTTGGGGGACAGGGGAAGGCTACGAGCAGTACTTC
>TRBV11-2|NA|TRBJ1-1|NA
CASSLGPGNTEAFF
TGTGCCAGCAGCTTAGGGCCTGGGAACACTGAAGCTTTCTTT
>TRBV6-1|NA|TRBJ2-1|TRBD2
CASSEHGLAGGSLFEQFF
TGTGCCAGCAGTGAACATGGACTAGCGGGGGGTAGCTTATTTGAGCAGTTCTTC
>TRBV15|NA|TRBJ1-1|NA
CATSSRGTEAFF
TGTGCCACCAGCAGTAGGGGGACTGAAGCTTTCTTT
>TRBV7-6|NA|TRBJ2-7|TRBD1
CASSPGTGGSYEQYF
TGTGCCAGCAGCCCCGGGACAGGAGGATCCTACGAGCAGTACTTC
>TRBV5-6|NA|TRBJ1-1|NA
CASSLWRGGTEAFF
TGTGCCAGCAGCTTGTGGAGGGGTGGCACTGAAGCTTTCTTT
>TRBV13|NA|TRBJ2-3|TRBD2
CASSLGPGGRDTQYF
TGTGCCAGCAGCTTAGGCCCGGGGGGGCGAGATACGCAGTATTTT
>TRBV7-8|few|TRBJ1-6|NA
CASSLEIQGWNSPLHF
TGTGCCAGCAGCTTAGAGATACAGGGTTGGAATTCACCCCTCCACTTT
>TRBV13|NA|TRBJ2-1|NA
CASSRIPEGTHNEQFF
TGTGCCAGCAGCCGCATCCCGGAGGGAACCCACAATGAGCAGTTCTTC
>TRBV11-2|NA|TRBJ1-2|NA
CASSLEFGEDYGYTF
TGTGCCAGCAGCTTAGAATTTGGGGAGGACTATGGCTACACCTTC
>TRBV10-3|few|TRBJ2-7|NA
CAIIRFSYEQYF
TGTGCCATCATCCGTTTCTCCTACGAGCAGTACTTC
>TRBV7-9|NA|TRBJ2-3|TRBD2
CASSFVRGATDTQYF
TGTGCCAGCAGCTTCGTGCGGGGGGCCACAGATACGCAGTATTTT
>TRBV5-1|NA|TRBJ1-1|TRBD1
CASSTQGAGEAFF
TGCGCCAGCAGCACTCAGGGGGCGGGTGAAGCTTTCTTT
>TRBV6-5|NA|TRBJ1-6|TRBD1
CASSNRQGNNSPLHF
TGTGCCAGCAGTAACCGACAGGGAAATAATTCACCCCTCCACTTT
>TRBV5-1|once|TRBJ2-5|TRBD2
CASSFGGGVQGTQYF
TGCGCCAGCAGCTTCGGCGGGGGGGTCCAAGGGACCCAGTACTTC
>TRBV9|NA|TRBJ1-1|NA
CASSVDQGRNTEAFF
TGTGCCAGCAGCGTAGACCAGGGCCGGAACACTGAAGCTTTCTTT
>TRBV10-3|NA|TRBJ1-1|TRBD1
CAISPGQVTPMNTEAFF
TGTGCCATCTCACCCGGACAGGTCACACCCATGAACACTGAAGCTTTCTTT